Listed here are 29 T cell receptor beta chains from one sample, sequenced in a study of regulatory T cells in long-lasting Graves disease. As to time point: newly diagnosed GD, antithyroid drugs for less than 3 months. PBMCs were the source of the RNA used for TCR sequencing. Through Arm-PCR of CDR3 regions and iRepertoire HTBI primers, TCR beta libraries were built. TCRdb called the multiplex PCR reads again in MiXCR, with one record for every CDR3 protein. The data contain hundreds of thousands of distinct CDR3 sequences, about a sixth of them singletons. These same records also appear under a second study, on T cells in Graves' hyperthyroidism and ophthalmopathy.

Sequenced here: peripheral blood mononuclear cells (PBMCs), sampled at new diagnosis, from a patient treated with antithyroid drugs. These receptors were obtained from a woman in her twenties or thirties with Graves disease.

Ten or more counts support this clonotype. CDR3 protein: CASSFRENPQHF. CDR3 DNA sequence: TGTGCCAGCAGCTTCCGAGAGAATCCCCAGCATTTT. This chain connects TRBV7-8 to TRBJ1-5; unclear D gene. V lost 3 bases, J lost 10 bases, and 10 bases lay in between. This CDR3 is 12 amino acids long. Germline lookup yields CDR1 SGHVS and CDR2 FQNEAQ.

This chain links TRBV12-3 or TRBV12-4 with TRBJ2-2, with a tentative D call TRBD2 (6 bases). Trimming removed 3 bases from V and 0 bases from J, with 8 bases in between. The CDR3 sequence is 15 residues long. CDR3 protein: CASSFRTTNTGELFF. In DNA form, the CDR3 reads TGTGCCAGCAGTTTTCGGACTACGAACACCGGGGAGCTGTTTTTT.

DNA of the CDR3: TGCAGTGCAGCCTTCGGTGGGGAAGATGAGCAGTTCTTC. Its translation: CSAAFGGEDEQFF. V gene TRBV20-1 combines with J gene TRBJ2-1; D not resolved. Per the germline V gene, CDR1 is DFQATT and CDR2 is SNEGSKA (reference sequence). Between the trimmed V and J ends, which lost 6 bases and 8 bases, there was a span of 17 bases. CDR3 length: 13 amino acids.

This clonotype was seen a handful of times. The chain joins TRBV9 to TRBJ2-1, with D possibly being TRBD1 or TRBD2 (6 bases each). This CDR3 is 13 amino acids long. Looked up from germline, CDR1 is SGDLS and CDR2 is YYNGEE. V lost 0 bases and J 9 bases, leaving 10 bases between the germline ends. CDR3 region: CASSVGGAFEQFF. CDR3 DNA: TGTGCCAGCAGCGTAGGGGGGGCATTTGAGCAGTTCTTC.

This clonotype was seen only a few times. CDR3 sequence reads: CASSSLRETQYF. CDR3 coding DNA: TGTGCCAGCAGCTCATTGCGAGAGACCCAGTACTTC. This chain uses TRBV5-6 with TRBJ2-5; D is undetermined. Trimming removed 3 bases from V and 4 bases from J, with 7 bases in between. The CDR3 consists of 12 residues. Germline CDR1 SGHDT, CDR2 YYEEEE.

This clonotype occurred many times. The chain employs TRBV11-2 and TRBJ2-2, with 8 positions matching TRBD2. CDR1 is SGHAT and CDR2 is FQNNGV in the germline V gene. The CDR3 runs to 16 residues. V shed 8 bases and J 7 bases; nucleotides not matched to a gene: 15. This CDR3 reads CASDPISGRIGGELFF. CDR3 nucleotides: TGTGCCAGCGACCCCATAAGCGGGAGAATCGGCGGGGAGCTGTTTTTT.

On this clonotype: A much larger clone sits a single nucleotide away, making a read error possible. The J gene is TRBJ2-3, the V gene TRBV11-2; D possibly corresponds to TRBD1 (5 bases). Germline V gives CDR1 SGHAT, CDR2 FQNNGV. The length of the CDR3 is 16 residues. The CDR3 DNA is TGTGTCAGCAGCCCGGTCAGGGCCATCCCCACAGATACGCAGTATTTT. This encodes CVSSPVRAIPTDTQYF.

This clonotype was recorded many times. The V gene is TRBV28, the J gene TRBJ2-6, with 8 bases matching TRBD1. J was trimmed by 5 bases and V by 4 bases; bases with no gene match: 10. Germline V gene data show CDR1 as MDHEN and CDR2 as SYDVKM. The CDR3 contains 17 residues. CDR3 loop: CASSSRTGSPWANVLTF. The CDR3 DNA reads as TGTGCCAGCAGTTCGCGGACAGGGAGCCCCTGGGCCAACGTCCTGACTTTC.

This clonotype was counted only a few times. V usage is TRBV5-1 and J usage is TRBJ1-1; D perhaps matches TRBD1 (5 bases). The CDR3 has 15 residues. Germline CDR1 reads SGHRS; CDR2 reads YFSETQ. Between the trimmed V and J ends, which lost 4 bases and 5 bases, there was a span of 18 bases. CDR3 residues: CASSEGNRFGTEAFF. CDR3 nucleotide sequence: TGCGCCAGCAGCGAGGGAAACAGGTTTGGGACTGAAGCTTTCTTT.

This chain connects TRBV15 to TRBJ1-3; D gene unclear. This CDR3 is built from 15 residues. CDR1 and CDR2 from the germline V gene are LNHNV and YYDKDF (reference sequence). V was cut by 3 bases and J by 0 bases, with 9 bases left in between. This chain's CDR3 is CATSSGLNSGNTIYF. CDR3 coding DNA: TGTGCCACCAGCAGCGGCCTTAACTCTGGAAACACCATATATTTT.

The chain carries TRBV6-2 or TRBV6-3 and TRBJ2-3; TRBD2 agrees at 12 bases. Germline V lookup: CDR1 MNHEY, CDR2 SVGEGT. The length of the CDR3 is 20 residues. V gave up 6 bases and J gave up 0 bases; unmatched junction bases: 16. CDR3 DNA sequence: TGTGCCAGCAGAGACTTGACCGGGACTAGCGGGCGTTGGAGCACAGATACGCAGTATTTT. It translates to CASRDLTGTSGRWSTDTQYF.

The gene calls are TRBV10-3 and TRBJ2-7; TRBD1 or TRBD2 may be the D gene (5 bases each). Per the germline V gene, CDR1 is ENHRY and CDR2 is SYGVKD. V lost 2 bases and J lost 3, with 11 bases in between. The CDR3 contains 14 residues. In DNA, the CDR3 is TGTGCCATCAGTGAGGGGGGAGCGGACTACGAGCAGTACTTC. Residues: CAISEGGADYEQYF.

This clonotype was picked up many times. The V and J genes are TRBV3-1 and TRBJ2-5, with a tentative D call TRBD2 (5 bases). Trimming pared 4 bases from V and 1 base from J, leaving 10 bases between. Germline values: CDR1 LGHDT, CDR2 YNNKEL (reference sequence). CDR3 length: 14 amino acids. The CDR3: CASSPTGVQETQYF. CDR3 sequence (DNA): TGTGCCAGCAGCCCTACCGGGGTCCAAGAGACCCAGTACTTC.

This clonotype was seen ten or more times. In DNA, the CDR3 is TGCGCCAGCAGCAACAGGGGAGGCACTGAAGCTTTCTTT. Its translation is CASSNRGGTEAFF. This chain joins TRBV5-1 and TRBJ1-1; 7 bases agree with TRBD1. Germline V CDR1 and CDR2: SGHRS, YFSETQ. The V segment lost 4 bases and the J segment 4 bases; nucleotides outside the gene matches: 4. The CDR3 extends over 13 amino acids.

This chain connects TRBV20-1 to TRBJ2-7; TRBD2 matches 8 bases. Germline CDR1 and CDR2: DFQATT and SNEGSKA (reference sequence). Trimming at V came to 0 bases and at J to 2 bases, leaving 6 bases not matched to a gene. This CDR3 contains 15 residues. CDR3 sequence (DNA): TGCAGTGCTAGAGATCTACTAGCGGAAGCCTACGAGCAGTACTTC. Translation: CSARDLLAEAYEQYF.

This clonotype was observed at least ten times. The chain carries TRBV6-1 and TRBJ1-1, with D possibly TRBD1 on 5 matching bases. Germline CDR1 MNHNS, CDR2 SASEGT. V shed 6 bases and J shed 1 base, with 15 bases lying between them. CDR3 length: 15 residues. CDR3: CASRRRGLKNTEAFF. DNA of the CDR3: TGTGCCAGCAGGCGCCGGGGACTCAAGAACACTGAAGCTTTCTTT.

This clonotype was observed at least ten times. This sequence joins TRBV20-1 and TRBJ2-1; 10 nucleotides align to TRBD2. Unmatched junction bases numbered 3, after V lost 2 bases and J lost 2 bases. This CDR3 is built from 15 residues. Germline CDR1 reads DFQATT; CDR2 reads SNEGSKA (reference sequence). The CDR3 DNA reads TGCAGTGCTAGATGGAGCGGGAGGGCCTACAATGAGCAGTTCTTC. It encodes CSARWSGRAYNEQFF.

In this sample, this clonotype turned up many times. This sequence joins TRBV20-1 and TRBJ2-2; D is ambiguous. Per germline, CDR1 DFQATT and CDR2 SNEGSKA (reference sequence). V lost 7 bases to trimming and J lost 4 bases, with 10 bases between them. The CDR3 has 12 residues. Here the CDR3 reads CSVAYLTGELFF. In nucleotides, the CDR3 is TGCAGTGTTGCCTACCTCACCGGGGAGCTGTTTTTT.

The chain uses TRBV28 and TRBJ1-4; D uncertain. V was shortened by 4 bases and J by 7 bases, with 7 bases between the two germline ends. This CDR3 has 12 amino acids. The germline gives CDR1 MDHEN, CDR2 SYDVKM. The CDR3 nucleotides read TGTGCCAGCAGTTCCTCCCTTGAAAAACTGTTTTTT. Translation: CASSSSLEKLFF.

There are many counts of this clonotype. DNA of the CDR3: TGTGCCAGCAGTGGGACTAGCGGGAGTGCAGATACGCAGTATTTT. Translating gives CASSGTSGSADTQYF. The chain couples TRBV27 to TRBJ2-3; TRBD2 matches at 14 bases. The CDR3 sequence is 15 residues long. Germline CDR1 reads MNHEY; CDR2 reads SMNVEV (reference sequence). Trimming at V came to 5 bases and at J to 4 bases, leaving 2 bases not matched to a gene.

This clonotype occurred many times. This chain joins TRBV6-2 or TRBV6-3 and TRBJ1-1; TRBD1 might be the D (5 bases). This CDR3 region has 13 residues. Deletions cut 6 bases from V and 3 bases from J, with 11 bases between. Looked up from germline, CDR1 is MNHEY and CDR2 is SVGEGT. The CDR3 nucleotides read TGTGCCAGCAGCCGGGGCCGGCACACTGAAGCTTTCTTT. It yields the protein CASSRGRHTEAFF.

The chain carries TRBV20-1 and TRBJ2-7; D unresolved. Trimming stripped 0 bases from V and 3 bases from J, with 9 bases between. The CDR3 sequence is 13 residues long. From germline, CDR1 is DFQATT and CDR2 SNEGSKA (reference sequence). This chain's CDR3 is CSARDVPFYEQYF. The DNA for the CDR3 is TGCAGTGCTAGAGATGTACCGTTCTACGAGCAGTACTTC.

The CDR3 protein is CASSNRQAQETQYF. The CDR3 DNA is TGTGCCAGCAGTAATCGACAGGCCCAAGAGACCCAGTACTTC. This chain joins TRBV2 and TRBJ2-5; perhaps TRBD1 as D (6 bases). This CDR3 has 14 amino acids. Germline V gene sequence: CDR1 SNHLY, CDR2 FYNNEI. V lost 5 bases and J 1 base, leaving 11 bases between the germline ends.

The table lists this clonotype with many counts. This chain connects TRBV9 to TRBJ2-1; D unclear. This CDR3 contains 16 residues. The V gene's germline CDR1 is SGDLS and CDR2 YYNGEE. V lost 0 bases and J lost 3, with 13 bases in between. The CDR3 protein is CASSVDQETYYNEQFF. In nucleotides, the CDR3 is TGTGCCAGCAGCGTAGACCAGGAGACCTACTACAATGAGCAGTTCTTC. Drawing the rest from reference TRBV9 and TRBJ2-1, the complete variable domain is DSGVTQTPKHLITATGQRVTLRCSPRSGDLSVYWYQQSLDQGLQFLIQYYNGEERAKGNILERFSAQQFPDLHSELNLSSLELGDSALYFCASSVDQETYYNEQFFGPGTRLTVL.

For this clonotype: This may be a read error: a much more frequent sequence differs by one nucleotide. The chain recombines TRBV11-2 with TRBJ2-1, with D maybe TRBD2 (6 bases). This CDR3 comprises 15 residues. In germline, CDR1 is SGHAT, CDR2 FQNNGV. The V end was cut by 4 bases, the J end by 5 bases, with 15 bases between. CDR3 bases: TGTGCCAGCAGCTCGGCGAGACTAGGGAACAATGAGCAGTTCTTC. Translating it yields CASSSARLGNNEQFF. The variable domain in full, completed from reference TRBV11-2 and TRBJ2-1, reads EAGVAQSPRYKIIEKRQSVAFWCNPISGHATLYWYQQILGQGPKLLIQFQNNGVVDDSQLPKDRFSAERLKGVDSTLKIQPAKLEDSAVYLCASSSARLGNNEQFFGPGTRLTVL.

The chain employs TRBV5-1 and TRBJ2-2; a weak D match, TRBD1 (6 bases). This CDR3 is 16 amino acids long. V lost 2 bases to trimming and J lost 0 bases, with 11 bases between them. In germline, CDR1 is SGHRS, CDR2 YFSETQ. CDR3 nucleotides: TGCGCCAGCAGCTTAAACAGGGCTACGAACACCGGGGAGCTGTTTTTT. Translation: CASSLNRATNTGELFF.

V usage is TRBV6-2 or TRBV6-3 and J usage is TRBJ1-3; D not certain. Germline V gene lookup returns CDR1 MNHEY and CDR2 SVGEGT. With 2 bases removed from V and 0 bases from J, the gap between germline ends came to 8 bases. This CDR3 region has 15 residues. This CDR3 reads CASSYGPNSGNTIYF. In nucleotides, the CDR3 is TGTGCCAGCAGTTACGGGCCGAACTCTGGAAACACCATATATTTT.

This clonotype was seen ten or more times. The J gene is TRBJ1-5, the V gene TRBV27; the D is unclear. V was pared by 1 base and J by 4 bases, with 14 bases between. Germline V CDR1 and CDR2: MNHEY, SMNVEV (reference sequence). This CDR3 is built from 16 residues. The CDR3 DNA reads TGTGCCAGCAGTTTATTAGGCAGCACCTCTAATCAGCCCCAGCATTTT. It specifies CASSLLGSTSNQPQHF.

The chain has TRBV7-2 and TRBJ1-5; maybe TRBD1 (6 bases). CDR3 length: 16 amino acids. Germline V CDR1 and CDR2: SGHTA, FQGNSA. Trimming cost V 6 bases and J 5 bases, with 20 bases left between them. CDR3 DNA: TGTGCCAGCAGTTTACGGGACACCATACGGCATCAGCCCCAGCATTTT. Translating it yields CASSLRDTIRHQPQHF. Drawing the rest from reference TRBV7-2 and TRBJ1-5, the complete variable domain is GAGVSQSPSNKVTEKGKDVELRCDPISGHTALYWYRQSLGQGLEFLIYFQGNSAPDKSGLPSDRFSAERTGGSVSTLTIQRTQQEDSAVYLCASSLRDTIRHQPQHFGDGTRLSIL.